Below, 4 T cell receptor beta chains from the same sample are listed, as sequenced in a study of CD8+ T cells in alopecia areata. RNA extraction was followed by reverse transcription into cDNA, which acted as the sequencing template. TCRdb's copy holds only in-frame clones and misses some; the assay was immunoSEQ multiplex PCR. The data hold 160,000 or so clones, with 45% to 55% observed a single time. The source material was CD8+ T cells sorted from blood, sampled at week 0. The receptors were gathered from a human donor with alopecia areata.

The V call is TRBV13, the J call TRBJ2-1; a weak D match, TRBD2 (5 bases). Germline loops: CDR1 PRHDT, CDR2 FYEKMQ (reference sequence). V lost 4 bases to trimming and J lost 8 bases, with 9 bases between them. CDR3 length equals 12 residues. Here the CDR3 reads CASSSGRYEQFF. The CDR3 bases are TGTGCCAGCAGCTCTGGGAGATATGAGCAGTTCTTC.

The V gene is TRBV15, the J gene TRBJ2-2, with D hard to call. The CDR3 is made up of 12 amino acids. Germline V gives CDR1 LNHNV, CDR2 YYDKDF (reference sequence). V dropped 5 bases and J dropped 2 bases, with 3 bases sitting between them. CDR3 region: CATSPNTGELFF. CDR3 nucleotides: TGTGCCACCAGCCCCAACACCGGGGAGCTGTTTTTT.

This clone occurred a few times. The J gene is TRBJ2-1, the V gene TRBV30; no firm D call. The CDR3 is 12 residues long. The germline V and J ends were trimmed by 0 bases and 5 bases, with 5 bases remaining between them. The germline V gene encodes CDR1 GTSNPN and CDR2 SVGIG (reference sequence). The CDR3 DNA follows: TGTGCCTGGAGTGTAGGACACAATGAGCAGTTCTTC. This translates into CAWSVGHNEQFF. Full variable domain (remainder filled in from reference TRBV30 and TRBJ2-1): SQTIHQWPATLVQPVGSPLSLECTVEGTSNPNLYWYRQAAGRGLQLLFYSVGIGQISSEVPQNLSASRPQDRQFILSSKKLLLSDSGFYLCAWSVGHNEQFFGPGTRLTVL.

This chain joins TRBV7-2 and TRBJ2-7, with TRBD2 matching over 9 bases. CDR3 length: 13 amino acids. Germline CDR1 is SGHTA and CDR2 is FQGNSA. V dropped 1 base and J dropped 7; count of bases not matched to a gene: 2. DNA of the CDR3: TGTGCCAGCAGCTTAGGCCTAGCGGGGGAGCAGTACTTC. Protein product: CASSLGLAGEQYF.